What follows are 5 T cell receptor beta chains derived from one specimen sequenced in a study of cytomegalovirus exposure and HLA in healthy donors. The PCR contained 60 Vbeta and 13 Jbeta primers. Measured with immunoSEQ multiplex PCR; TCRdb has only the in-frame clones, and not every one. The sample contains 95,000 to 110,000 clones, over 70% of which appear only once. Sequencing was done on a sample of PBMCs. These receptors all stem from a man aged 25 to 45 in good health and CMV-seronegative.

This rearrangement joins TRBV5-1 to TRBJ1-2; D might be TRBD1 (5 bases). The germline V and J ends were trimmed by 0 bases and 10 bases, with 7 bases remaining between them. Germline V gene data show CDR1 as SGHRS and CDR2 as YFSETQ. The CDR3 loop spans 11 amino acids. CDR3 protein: CASSLDGAYTF. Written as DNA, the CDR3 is TGCGCCAGCAGCTTGGATGGGGCCTACACCTTC. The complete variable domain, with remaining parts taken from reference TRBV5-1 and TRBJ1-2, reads KAGVTQTPRYLIKTRGQQVTLSCSPISGHRSVSWYQQTPGQGLQFLFEYFSETQRNKGNFPGRFSGRQFSNSRSEMNVSTLELGDSALYLCASSLDGAYTFGSGTRLTVV.

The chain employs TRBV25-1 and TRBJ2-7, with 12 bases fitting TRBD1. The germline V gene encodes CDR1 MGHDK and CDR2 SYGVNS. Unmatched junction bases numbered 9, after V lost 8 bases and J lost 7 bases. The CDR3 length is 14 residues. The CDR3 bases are TGTGCCAGCCGTAGGGGACAGGGGGCGAGAGAGCAGTACTTC. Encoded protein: CASRRGQGAREQYF.

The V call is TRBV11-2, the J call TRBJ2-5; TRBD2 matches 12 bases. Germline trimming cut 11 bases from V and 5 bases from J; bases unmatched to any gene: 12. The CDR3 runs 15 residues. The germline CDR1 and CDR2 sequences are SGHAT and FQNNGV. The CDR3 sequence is CAGGGLAGGGETQYF. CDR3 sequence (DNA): TGTGCCGGCGGCGGGCTAGCGGGAGGGGGGGAGACCCAGTACTTC. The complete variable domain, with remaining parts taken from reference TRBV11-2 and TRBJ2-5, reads EAGVAQSPRYKIIEKRQSVAFWCNPISGHATLYWYQQILGQGPKLLIQFQNNGVVDDSQLPKDRFSAERLKGVDSTLKIQPAKLEDSAVYLCAGGGLAGGGETQYFGPGTRLLVL.

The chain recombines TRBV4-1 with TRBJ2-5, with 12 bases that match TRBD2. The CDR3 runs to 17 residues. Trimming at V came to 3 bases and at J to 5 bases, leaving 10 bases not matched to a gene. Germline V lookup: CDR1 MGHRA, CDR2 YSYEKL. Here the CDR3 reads CASSQGYGLAGRETQYF. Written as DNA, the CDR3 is TGCGCCAGCAGCCAGGGGTACGGACTAGCGGGGCGGGAGACCCAGTACTTC.

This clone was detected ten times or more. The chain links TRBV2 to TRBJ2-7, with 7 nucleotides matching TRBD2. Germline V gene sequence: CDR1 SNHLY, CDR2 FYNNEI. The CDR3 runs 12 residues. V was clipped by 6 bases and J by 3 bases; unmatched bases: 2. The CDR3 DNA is TGTGCCAGCAGGGGGGACTACTACGAGCAGTACTTC. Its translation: CASRGDYYEQYF.